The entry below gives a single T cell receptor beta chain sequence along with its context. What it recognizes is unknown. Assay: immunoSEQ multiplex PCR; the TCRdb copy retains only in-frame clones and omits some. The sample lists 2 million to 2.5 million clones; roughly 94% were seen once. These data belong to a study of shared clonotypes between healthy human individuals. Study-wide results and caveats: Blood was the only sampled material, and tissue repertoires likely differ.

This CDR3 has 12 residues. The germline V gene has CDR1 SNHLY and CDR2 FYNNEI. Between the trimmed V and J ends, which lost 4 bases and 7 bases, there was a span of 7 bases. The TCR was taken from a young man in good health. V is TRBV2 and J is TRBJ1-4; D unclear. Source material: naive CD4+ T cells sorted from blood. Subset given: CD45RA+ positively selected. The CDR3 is CASSVRSEKLFF. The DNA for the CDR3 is TGTGCCAGCAGTGTCAGGAGTGAAAAACTGTTTTTT. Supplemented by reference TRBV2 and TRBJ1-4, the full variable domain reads EPEVTQTPSHQVTQMGQEVILRCVPISNHLYFYWYRQILGQKVEFLVSFYNNEISEKSEIFDDQFSVERPDGSNFTLKIRSTKLEDSAMYFCASSVRSEKLFFGSGTQLSVL.